The text below deals with one TCR beta chain. Its antigen is not identified. This specimen belongs to a study of cytomegalovirus exposure and HLA in healthy donors. Broader study findings: The productive fraction for most TCR beta V segments was about 87% or about 30% in an earlier analysis. High sensitivity and specificity were reportedly achieved when the classifier diagnosed cytomegalovirus status. The study had only CMV serostatus as immune exposure information. Researchers catalogued roughly 150 TCR beta chains as cytomegalovirus-associated.

Germline V gene sequence: CDR1 MNHEY, CDR2 SMNVEV (reference sequence). J was trimmed by 6 bases and V by 0 bases; bases with no gene match: 11. This CDR3 has 17 amino acids. The primer mix had 60 Vbeta and 13 Jbeta primers. Some clones are missing from TCRdb's copy, which holds only in-frame ones; the method was immunoSEQ multiplex PCR. Altogether roughly 200,000 clones are present, about four fifths being singletons, with the ten largest covering approximately 2.9%. This receptor was taken from a female donor in good health and CMV-seronegative. The V call is TRBV27, the J call TRBJ1-5; 7 bases are shared with TRBD1. Source material: PBMCs. CDR3 bases: TGTGCCAGCAGTTTATCGAGGATTCGAGGGGGCGGTCAGCCCCAGCATTTT. As protein: CASSLSRIRGGGQPQHF.